This T cell receptor beta chain comes out of a study (dated by TCRdb to 2015 to 2016). Broadly, across the study: The origins of HIV persistence were investigated in individuals who naturally controlled HIV infection.

Relative to germline, V is 2 bases shorter and J is 1 base shorter, with 10 bases between their ends. Its CDR3 holds 15 amino acids, cysteine through phenylalanine. The kept DNA is CDR3 alone, 45 bases in frame from the first base. CDR1 WNHNN and CDR2 SYGVQD were looked up in the germline V gene (reference sequence). This clonotype is classified as medium-sized (0.01 to 0.1%). No antigen is known for it. Per-base quality was not reported, and no clone a single base away is much larger than it. Library method: 5' RACE. Sequencing relied on an Illumina HiSeq 2000. TCRdb applied fastp at Q25 and MiXCR to the public reads, then kept only in-frame beta chains. Each entry merges the rows of one CDR3 protein and shows their most common DNA and genes. The sample records around 1,700 distinct CDR3 sequences, 8% of which are singletons. 10% to 14% of the sample is in the top ten clones.

This TCR was sampled from a female donor with HIV. The rearranged segments are TRBV10-1 and TRBJ2-3; the D call could be TRBD1 or TRBD2, with each sharing 5 bases. The sequencing input was central memory T cells from blood PBMCs. The cell subset or site label on this specimen signifies: central memory CD4+ T cells. The nucleotides are TGCGCCAGCAGTGAGAAAGGGACCGGCACAGATACGCAGTATTTT. Its product reads: CASSEKGTGTDTQYF.